This T cell receptor (beta chain) was observed in a study of vaccination effects on CD4 cells after COVID-19. Background on the study: Antigen-specific CD4+ T cells were expanded (with viral peptide pools) by the ViraFEST assay ahead of sequencing. Post-vaccine sampling took place a median of 72 days after the second dose. General study points: The study, lacking early post-infection timepoints, had few convalescent patients. Late after vaccination, infection- and vaccine-induced clones showed marked clonal contraction.

In the case of this clone: Its antigen is as yet unknown.

Generated by immunoSEQ multiplex PCR, the TCRdb table keeps only in-frame clones and is missing some. The sample has about 45,000 clones; approximately 70% are singletons. Cultured cells yielded isolated CD4+ T cells after less than 11 days. Either the mRNA-1273 or the BNT162b2 vaccine was given to participants as two doses. The receptor's source is a human donor who received a COVID-19 vaccine. The material sequenced was CD4+ T cells from PBMCs cultured without peptide, taken after COVID-19 vaccination.

CDR3 coding DNA: TGTGCCACCAGTGGTAACGCGGAGGGGACGCAGTATTTT. Its protein product is CATSGNAEGTQYF. The gene calls are TRBV24-1 and TRBJ2-3, with D perhaps TRBD2 (6 bases). Trimming cost V 5 bases and J 9 bases, with 14 bases left between them. The CDR3 runs to 13 residues. Germline V gene data show CDR1 as KGHDR and CDR2 as SFDVKD.